Shown below are 29 T cell receptor beta chains from a single sample sequenced in a study of early T cells in non-severe SARS-CoV-2 infection. One entry per CDR3 protein, called by TCRdb with MiXCR from the 5' RACE reads. The sample includes more than 95,000 distinct CDR3 sequences, about 16% of them seen just once. Sequencing was performed on whole blood. These receptors all come from an adult who was a healthcare worker with PCR-confirmed SARS-CoV-2 infection or an uninfected control (not recorded which).

The chain employs TRBV6-5 and TRBJ2-7; a weak D match, TRBD1 (6 bases). The length of the CDR3 is 12 residues. Trimming removed 6 bases from V and 5 bases from J, with 11 bases in between. The V gene's germline CDR1 is MNHEY and CDR2 SVGAGI. CDR3: CASSRTGHEQYF. CDR3 sequence (DNA): TGTGCCAGCAGCAGAACAGGGCACGAGCAGTACTTC.

The gene calls are TRBV6-6 and TRBJ2-7; D may be TRBD1 or TRBD2 (5 bases each). The CDR3 length is 14 residues. CDR1 is MNHNY and CDR2 is SVGAGI in the germline V gene (reference sequence). V was cut by 4 bases and J by 6 bases, with 16 bases left in between. Written as DNA, the CDR3 is TGTGCCAGCAGTTCCAGGACCTCGAGGGGCGAGCAGTACTTC. Encoded protein: CASSSRTSRGEQYF.

V and J are TRBV5-1 and TRBJ1-4; D is uncertain. V lost 4 bases and J lost 0, with 10 bases in between. Per the germline V gene, CDR1 is SGHRS and CDR2 is YFSETQ. The CDR3 loop spans 15 amino acids. CDR3 amino acids: CASSLTTATNEKLFF. CDR3 DNA sequence: TGCGCCAGCAGCCTAACGACCGCAACTAATGAAAAACTGTTTTTT.

The sample holds a few counts of this clonotype. V is TRBV5-1 and J is TRBJ2-7; possibly TRBD2 for D (6 bases). V lost 1 base, J lost 5 bases, and 13 bases lay in between. The CDR3 has 14 residues. Looked up from germline, CDR1 is SGHRS and CDR2 is YFSETQ. CDR3 loop: CASSLSGVHNEQYF. CDR3 bases: TGCGCCAGCAGCTTGTCGGGGGTCCATAACGAGCAGTACTTC.

This clonotype was seen repeatedly, ten times or more. The V and J genes are TRBV5-4 and TRBJ2-5; TRBD2 agrees at 14 bases. The CDR3 has 15 residues. The junction had 0 bases not matched to a gene; V was cut back by 3 bases and J by 2 bases. CDR1 and CDR2 from the germline V gene are SGHNT and YYREEE (reference sequence). The CDR3 DNA reads TGTGCCAGCAGCTGGACTAGCGGGGGGCAAGAGACCCAGTACTTC. Its protein is CASSWTSGGQETQYF. The full variable domain, rest sourced from reference TRBV5-4 and TRBJ2-5, is ETGVTQSPTHLIKTRGQQVTLRCSSQSGHNTVSWYQQALGQGPQFIFQYYREEENGRGNFPPRFSGLQFPNYSSELNVNALELDDSALYLCASSWTSGGQETQYFGPGTRLLVL.

V and J are TRBV30 and TRBJ1-1; D is perhaps TRBD1 (5 bases). With 0 bases removed from V and 1 base from J, the gap between germline ends came to 9 bases. Germline CDR1 GTSNPN, CDR2 SVGIG (reference sequence). This CDR3 has 14 amino acids. The CDR3 protein is CAWSVWTTNTEAFF. DNA for the CDR3: TGTGCCTGGAGTGTCTGGACAACGAACACTGAAGCTTTCTTT.

This clonotype was found a few times. The chain carries TRBV4-1 and TRBJ1-4; D gene ambiguous. Between the trimmed V and J ends, which lost 4 bases and 8 bases, there was a span of 14 bases. The CDR3 is made up of 14 amino acids. The V gene's germline CDR1 is MGHRA and CDR2 YSYEKL. The CDR3 protein is CASSPLGRREKLFF. CDR3 nucleotides: TGCGCCAGCAGCCCTCTCGGAAGGCGGGAAAAACTGTTTTTT.

The genes are TRBV7-8 and TRBJ1-4; no clear D. Germline V CDR1 and CDR2: SGHVS, FQNEAQ. The V end lost 2 bases, the J end lost 8 bases, and 12 bases lay between the germline ends. The CDR3 has 14 residues. The chain's CDR3 is CASSLNLPGEKLFF. CDR3 coding DNA: TGTGCCAGCAGCTTAAACCTCCCGGGCGAAAAACTGTTTTTT. The complete variable domain, with remaining parts taken from reference TRBV7-8 and TRBJ1-4, reads GAGVSQSPRYKVAKRGQDVALRCDPISGHVSLFWYQQALGQGPEFLTYFQNEAQLDKSGLPSDRFFAERPEGSVSTLKIQRTQQEDSAVYLCASSLNLPGEKLFFGSGTQLSVL.

The V call is TRBV18, the J call TRBJ1-2; D perhaps matches TRBD1 (5 bases). Looked up from germline, CDR1 is KGHSH and CDR2 is LQKENI. V was trimmed by 6 bases and J by 2 bases, leaving 13 bases between them. The CDR3 totals 14 residues. The CDR3 DNA follows: TGTGCCAGCTCCCCGGGGGGGACGAACTATGGCTACACCTTC. This codes for CASSPGGTNYGYTF.

This clonotype was recorded many times. The rearrangement links TRBV12-3 or TRBV12-4 to TRBJ2-5; 7 nucleotides match TRBD2. CDR3 length equals 17 residues. The J segment lost 0 bases and the V segment lost 5 bases, leaving 12 bases of the junction unmatched. The CDR3 nucleotides read TGTGCCAGCAGTGTTCGGACTAGGAATTCGGACCAAGAGACCCAGTACTTC. This sequence encodes CASSVRTRNSDQETQYF.

V usage is TRBV9 and J usage is TRBJ1-2; TRBD1 is a possible D gene (5 bases). CDR3 length: 16 amino acids. CDR1 and CDR2 from the germline V gene are SGDLS and YYNGEE. Trimming cost V 4 bases and J 5 bases, with 21 bases left between them. CDR3 sequence reads: CASSPAYQGDLYGYTF. The CDR3 region has the DNA TGTGCCAGCAGCCCCGCTTACCAGGGAGATTTATATGGCTACACCTTC.

This clonotype occurred a few times. The CDR3 loop is CASSLGQFDDLRAEAFF. CDR3 coding DNA: TGTGCCAGCAGCTTAGGACAGTTCGACGACTTAAGGGCTGAAGCTTTCTTT. V and J are TRBV7-8 and TRBJ1-1, with TRBD1 as a possible D gene (5 bases). V was cut by 1 base and J by 6 bases, with 21 bases left in between. Per germline, CDR1 SGHVS and CDR2 FQNEAQ. The CDR3 sequence is 17 residues long.

This clonotype was observed a handful of times. The rearrangement links TRBV7-9 to TRBJ1-1; D is uncertain. The germline CDR1 and CDR2 sequences are SEHNR and FQNEAQ (reference sequence). This CDR3 spans 11 amino acids. Trimming cost V 9 bases and J 4 bases, with 9 bases left between them. The CDR3 DNA is TGTGCCAGTAGTATGGGCACTGAAGCTTTCTTT. Translating gives CASSMGTEAFF.

This clonotype was seen ten or more times. V and J are TRBV7-6 and TRBJ2-2; 12 bases are a match to TRBD2. This CDR3 contains 17 residues. V dropped 5 bases and J dropped 7; count of bases not matched to a gene: 11. Germline CDR1 SGHVS, CDR2 FNYEAQ. The CDR3 sequence is CASSPMTSGGGGGELFF. The CDR3 nucleotides read TGTGCCAGCAGCCCAATGACTAGCGGGGGCGGTGGCGGGGAGCTGTTTTTT.

This clonotype was picked up a small number of times. V usage is TRBV20-1 and J usage is TRBJ1-5; TRBD1 matches 7 bases. This CDR3 is 13 amino acids long. The V gene end was trimmed by 7 bases and the J gene end by 2 bases; junction bases not matched to a gene: 5. Germline-derived CDR1 and CDR2 are DFQATT and SNEGSKA (reference sequence). The CDR3 DNA is TGCAGTGGCTCAGGGGGAGGCAATCAGCCCCAGCATTTT. Protein product: CSGSGGGNQPQHF.

The V and J genes are TRBV20-1 and TRBJ2-3, with 9 bases identical to TRBD2. The germline V gene has CDR1 DFQATT and CDR2 SNEGSKA (reference sequence). J was trimmed by 0 bases and V by 3 bases; bases with no gene match: 7. The CDR3 totals 16 residues. CDR3 in amino acids: CSARSGGTSSTDTQYF. CDR3 DNA sequence: TGCAGTGCTAGGAGCGGGGGGACTTCTAGCACAGATACGCAGTATTTT.

The chain combines TRBV20-1 with TRBJ1-2; TRBD1 is a possible D gene (6 bases). The ends were cut back, 3 bases at V and 9 bases at J, with 17 bases in the middle. Germline assignment: CDR1 DFQATT and CDR2 SNEGSKA (reference sequence). CDR3 size: 13 residues. The CDR3 nucleotides read TGCAGTGCTAGCCTGGGGGGGGCCGAGAGCTACACCTTC. Translated: CSASLGGAESYTF.

There are a few counts of this clonotype. The gene calls are TRBV29-1 and TRBJ1-1; unclear D gene. Trimming took 3 bases from V and 8 from J, leaving 10 bases between them. CDR3 size: 11 residues. Germline V gene lookup returns CDR1 SQVTM and CDR2 ANQGSEA. The CDR3 bases are TGCAGCGTTGACGGCGGATCCGAAGCTTTCTTT. Translation: CSVDGGSEAFF. Filled out from reference TRBV29-1 and TRBJ1-1, the complete variable domain reads SAVISQKPSRDICQRGTSLTIQCQVDSQVTMMFWYRQQPGQSLTLIATANQGSEATYESGFVIDKFPISRPNLTFSTLTVSNMSPEDSSIYLCSVDGGSEAFFGQGTRLTVV.

A few counts support this clonotype. The V gene is TRBV12-3 or TRBV12-4, the J gene TRBJ1-1; D is uncertain. V was trimmed by 3 bases and J by 7 bases, leaving 9 bases between them. CDR3 length equals 12 residues. This CDR3 is CASSFLGIEAFF. The CDR3 DNA follows: TGTGCCAGCAGTTTCTTGGGGATTGAAGCTTTCTTT.

V gene TRBV6-1 combines with J gene TRBJ2-7, with D perhaps matching TRBD1 or TRBD2 (5 bases each). Germline V gene sequence: CDR1 MNHNS, CDR2 SASEGT. The CDR3 is 15 amino acids. V was shortened by 2 bases and J by 2 bases, with 13 bases between the two germline ends. The DNA for the CDR3 is TGTGCCAGCAGTGAATATTTGGGGACCCCCTACGAGCAGTACTTC. Its protein product is CASSEYLGTPYEQYF.

The V and J genes are TRBV9 and TRBJ1-2; the match to TRBD1 covers 8 bases. The junction had 3 bases not matched to a gene; V was cut back by 4 bases and J by 7 bases. The CDR3 runs 12 residues. CDR1 is SGDLS, CDR2 YYNGEE, per germline. The CDR3 sequence: CASSSRGPGYTF. In DNA, the CDR3 is TGTGCCAGCAGCTCCAGGGGGCCTGGCTACACCTTC. The full variable domain, with the rest looked up from reference TRBV9 and TRBJ1-2, is DSGVTQTPKHLITATGQRVTLRCSPRSGDLSVYWYQQSLDQGLQFLIQYYNGEERAKGNILERFSAQQFPDLHSELNLSSLELGDSALYFCASSSRGPGYTFGSGTRLTVV.

This clonotype was detected only a few times. The chain uses TRBV4-1 and TRBJ1-4; D is perhaps TRBD1 (6 bases). Trimming pared 3 bases from V and 4 bases from J, leaving 18 bases between. In germline, CDR1 is MGHRA, CDR2 YSYEKL. CDR3 size: 17 residues. The DNA for the CDR3 is TGCGCCAGCAGCCATTATGAGACAGGCGCGGGTAATGAAAAACTGTTTTTT. Translating gives CASSHYETGAGNEKLFF.

V usage is TRBV2 and J usage is TRBJ2-6; no firm D call. Trimming left V 6 bases short and J 0 bases short, with 6 bases between. The CDR3 length is 14 residues. Germline V gene lookup returns CDR1 SNHLY and CDR2 FYNNEI. The CDR3 region is CASRRSSGANVLTF. The DNA of the CDR3 is TGTGCCAGCAGACGAAGCTCTGGGGCCAACGTCCTGACTTTC.

V is TRBV5-6 and J is TRBJ2-1, with TRBD2 matching 13 bases. Losses at the gene ends were 4 bases for V and 7 bases for J; bases not matched to a gene: 8. The length of the CDR3 is 16 residues. Germline CDR1 SGHDT, CDR2 YYEEEE. This CDR3 reads CASSVGLAGVLNEQFF. The CDR3 DNA follows: TGTGCCAGCAGCGTAGGACTAGCGGGGGTATTAAATGAGCAGTTCTTC.

The chain employs TRBV12-3 or TRBV12-4 and TRBJ2-3, with 7 bases that match TRBD2. V was pared by 6 bases and J by 10 bases, with 7 bases of the junction left unmatched. This CDR3 has 12 residues. CDR3 region: CASSRGLVAQYF. Here the CDR3 DNA reads TGTGCCAGCAGCCGAGGACTAGTAGCGCAGTATTTT.

The chain joins TRBV20-1 to TRBJ2-3; 7 nucleotides line up with TRBD2. CDR3 length equals 16 residues. From germline, CDR1 is DFQATT and CDR2 SNEGSKA (reference sequence). J was trimmed by 2 bases and V by 5 bases; bases with no gene match: 13. CDR3 sequence (DNA): TGCAGTGCTCGCCCCGGACTAGGCGTTTTCACAGATACGCAGTATTTT. Its translation: CSARPGLGVFTDTQYF.

There are many counts of this clonotype. The V and J genes are TRBV3-1 and TRBJ1-1; 11 nucleotides agree with TRBD1. The V gene's germline CDR1 is LGHDT and CDR2 YNNKEL (reference sequence). V lost 6 bases, J lost 6 bases, and 3 bases stayed unmatched. This CDR3 is 13 amino acids long. As DNA, the CDR3 is TGTGCCAGCAGGCCGGGACAGGGGGCTGAAGCTTTCTTT. It translates to CASRPGQGAEAFF.

This CDR3 reads CASSLERGGDTQYF. CDR3 in DNA: TGCGCCAGCAGCTTGGAAAGAGGGGGAGATACGCAGTATTTT. V and J are TRBV5-1 and TRBJ2-3; perhaps TRBD1 as D (6 bases). CDR1 is SGHRS, CDR2 YFSETQ, per germline. V was trimmed by 0 bases and J by 5 bases, leaving 10 bases between them. The CDR3 sequence is 14 residues long. The variable domain in full, completed from reference TRBV5-1 and TRBJ2-3, reads KAGVTQTPRYLIKTRGQQVTLSCSPISGHRSVSWYQQTPGQGLQFLFEYFSETQRNKGNFPGRFSGRQFSNSRSEMNVSTLELGDSALYLCASSLERGGDTQYFGPGTRLTVL.

This chain connects TRBV4-1 to TRBJ2-2; 7 bases align to TRBD2. CDR3 length: 15 amino acids. Germline V CDR1 and CDR2: MGHRA, YSYEKL. V shed 8 bases and J 3 bases; nucleotides not matched to a gene: 9. This CDR3 reads CASRGSESDTGELFF. The CDR3 DNA sequence: TGCGCCAGCCGCGGGAGTGAGTCGGACACCGGGGAGCTGTTTTTT.